Below, 29 T cell receptor beta chains from the same sample are listed, as sequenced in a study of blood T cells in healthy people across ages. PCR was performed a second time for roughly 6 to 12 cycles using a sample-barcoded 5' primer and a J-beta primer mix. TCRdb re-called the 5' RACE reads with MiXCR, one entry per CDR3 protein. The repertoire holds about 830,000 distinct CDR3 sequences, with around 62% as singletons. The sample was blood. These receptors were collected from a young man in good health.

The chain is built from TRBV9 and TRBJ2-3; 8 nucleotides agree with TRBD2. CDR1 and CDR2 (germline): SGDLS, YYNGEE. Germline trimming cut 3 bases from V and 0 bases from J; bases unmatched to any gene: 3. This CDR3 has 15 residues. The CDR3 here is CASSGIAGSTDTQYF. The DNA for the CDR3 is TGTGCCAGCAGCGGCATAGCGGGGAGCACAGATACGCAGTATTTT.

Concerning this clonotype itself: At one end the junction does not follow the germline gene, possibly because of a read error. The chain has TRBV4-3 and TRBJ2-1, with 7 bases lining up with TRBD2. The J call may be faulty, since TRBJ2-7 better matches the DNA end. The CDR3 covers 17 residues. Germline CDR1 reads LGHNA; CDR2 reads YSLEER. CDR3 DNA sequence: TGCGCCAGTAGCCAAGCACCAAGCGGGGCGCACTACAATGAGCAGTACTTC. Encoded protein: CASSQAPSGAHYNEQYF.

The rearrangement links TRBV7-3 to TRBJ2-1; 9 bases match TRBD2. Germline loops: CDR1 SGHTA, CDR2 FQGTGA. The CDR3 is made up of 14 amino acids. The V and J ends lost 6 bases and 5 bases, in that order; junction bases with no gene match: 5. The CDR3: CASRLAGNDNEQFF. As DNA, the CDR3 is TGTGCCAGCAGGCTAGCGGGGAACGACAATGAGCAGTTCTTC.

The chain employs TRBV4-3 and TRBJ1-6; the D gene is possibly TRBD1 (5 bases). Germline V gene sequence: CDR1 LGHNA, CDR2 YSLEER. The CDR3 covers 16 residues. The ends were cut back, 0 bases at V and 6 bases at J, with 12 bases in the middle. The CDR3: CASSQDGGGFNSPLHF. The CDR3 coding sequence is TGCGCCAGCAGCCAAGATGGGGGTGGATTTAATTCACCCCTCCACTTT.

The sample holds a few counts of this clonotype. The gene calls are TRBV24-1 and TRBJ1-5; D is uncertain. The V end was cut by 1 base, the J end by 3 bases, with 0 bases between. CDR3 length: 12 amino acids. Germline-derived CDR1 and CDR2 are KGHDR and SFDVKD. The CDR3 loop is CATSDFNQPQHF. The CDR3, as DNA: TGTGCCACCAGTGATTTCAATCAGCCCCAGCATTTT.

The CDR3 DNA sequence: TGCAGCGTCAGGGGACAGACCTACGAGCAGTACTTC. Translated, it gives CSVRGQTYEQYF. The chain recombines TRBV29-1 with TRBJ2-7; 7 bases line up with TRBD1. The CDR3 spans 12 residues. V lost 6 bases and J lost 2; bases outside the gene matches: 4. CDR1 is SQVTM, CDR2 ANQGSEA, per germline.

The chain uses TRBV7-8 and TRBJ2-7; D uncertain. Germline CDR1 and CDR2: SGHVS and FQNEAQ. The CDR3 loop spans 12 amino acids. V was shortened by 3 bases and J by 5 bases, with 8 bases between the two germline ends. The CDR3 nucleotides are TGTGCCAGCAGCTTCCCCTTTAACGAGCAGTACTTC. Encoded protein: CASSFPFNEQYF.

The chain couples TRBV6-2 or TRBV6-3 to TRBJ1-2; 8 nucleotides agree with TRBD1. This CDR3 contains 13 residues. Germline values: CDR1 MNHEY, CDR2 SVGEGT. J gave up 8 bases and V 6 bases, and 8 bases lay outside the gene matches. CDR3 nucleotides: TGTGCCAGCAGATCGACAGGGGACGGCGGCTACACCTTC. Translated, it gives CASRSTGDGGYTF.

Only a few counts were recorded for this clonotype. This chain links TRBV7-8 with TRBJ1-5, with D maybe TRBD1 (5 bases). The germline gives CDR1 SGHVS, CDR2 FQNEAQ. V was trimmed by 5 bases and J by 11 bases, leaving 13 bases between them. The length of the CDR3 is 12 residues. CDR3 amino acids: CASSPFGGAQHF. Here the CDR3 DNA reads TGTGCCAGCAGCCCCTTCGGGGGGGCCCAGCATTTT.

The rearrangement links TRBV6-5 to TRBJ2-4; D possibly corresponds to TRBD2 (5 bases). CDR1 MNHEY and CDR2 SVGAGI come from the germline V gene. This CDR3 contains 15 residues. Trimming stripped 0 bases from V and 2 bases from J, with 8 bases between. CDR3 sequence: CASSYSGRSKNIQYF. In DNA, the CDR3 is TGTGCCAGCAGTTACTCGGGGAGATCCAAAAACATTCAGTACTTC.

This sequence joins TRBV28 and TRBJ2-5; the D is unclear. The V and J ends lost 5 bases and 1 base respectively, with 14 bases between them. CDR3 length: 15 amino acids. CDR1 is MDHEN and CDR2 is SYDVKM in the germline V gene. In nucleotides, the CDR3 is TGTGCCAGCAGTCCCAGGACGCTAGTCCAAGAGACCCAGTACTTC. The encoded protein is CASSPRTLVQETQYF.

This clonotype is a singleton in its sample. The chain joins TRBV12-3 or TRBV12-4 to TRBJ1-2, with D perhaps TRBD1 (5 bases). The V gene lost 2 bases and the J gene lost 6 bases, with 10 bases spanning the gap. The CDR3 consists of 13 residues. CDR3 bases: TGTGCCAGCAGTTTACAGGGTAATCATGGCTACACCTTC. It codes for CASSLQGNHGYTF.

This clonotype appeared a few times. The V gene is TRBV7-2, the J gene TRBJ2-7; TRBD1 aligns across 7 bases. The CDR3 has 16 amino acids. V shed 0 bases and J 0 bases; nucleotides not matched to a gene: 5. CDR1 SGHTA and CDR2 FQGNSA come from the germline V gene. The CDR3 coding sequence is TGTGCCAGCAGCTTAGCCCGGACAGGACGCTCCTACGAGCAGTACTTC. This encodes CASSLARTGRSYEQYF.

The gene calls are TRBV7-2 and TRBJ1-6, with D possibly matching TRBD1 (5 bases). The CDR3 is 15 amino acids. The germline V gene encodes CDR1 SGHTA and CDR2 FQGNSA. Between the trimmed V and J ends, which lost 1 base and 7 bases, there was a span of 11 bases. CDR3 sequence reads: CASSLGYWGNSPLHF. The CDR3 DNA reads as TGTGCCAGCAGCTTAGGTTATTGGGGGAATTCACCCCTCCACTTT.

In the case of this clonotype: One end of the junction fails to match germline, which may point to a read error. The J gene is TRBJ2-7, the V gene TRBV15; TRBD1 agrees at 7 bases. The germline V gene encodes CDR1 LNHNV and CDR2 YYDKDF (reference sequence). The CDR3 runs 14 residues. In DNA, the CDR3 is TGTGCCACCAGCAGAGGAGGGACAGATTACGGGCAGTACTTC. As protein: CATSRGGTDYGQYF.

This clonotype was detected only once. The V gene is TRBV6-2 or TRBV6-3, the J gene TRBJ1-6; maybe TRBD1 (5 bases). The CDR3 runs to 15 residues. Germline V gene lookup returns CDR1 MNHEY and CDR2 SVGEGT. V shed 0 bases and J shed 9 bases, with 12 bases lying between them. The CDR3 DNA sequence: TGTGCCAGCAGTTACTCGTCAGGGACGGTTTCACCCCTCCACTTT. It yields the protein CASSYSSGTVSPLHF.

The chain is built from TRBV20-1 and TRBJ1-2; unclear D gene. V was trimmed by 0 bases and J by 5 bases, leaving 7 bases between them. Germline V gene lookup returns CDR1 DFQATT and CDR2 SNEGSKA (reference sequence). CDR3 length: 12 amino acids. For the CDR3, the DNA is TGCAGTGCTAGAGAACAGCCGTATGGCTACACCTTC. Its translation: CSAREQPYGYTF.

V is TRBV9 and J is TRBJ2-7; 8 positions agree with TRBD1. The V segment lost 3 bases and the J segment 1 base; nucleotides outside the gene matches: 6. The CDR3 is 15 residues long. Germline V lookup: CDR1 SGDLS, CDR2 YYNGEE. DNA of the CDR3: TGTGCCAGCAGCGGACAGGGGATTGGATCCTACGAGCAGTACTTC. This gives the protein CASSGQGIGSYEQYF.

In this sample, this clonotype turned up a few times. The chain carries TRBV29-1 and TRBJ2-7; the D is unclear. From germline, CDR1 is SQVTM and CDR2 ANQGSEA. This CDR3 is built from 13 residues. With 3 bases removed from V and 1 base from J, the gap between germline ends came to 10 bases. CDR3 coding DNA: TGCAGCGTTGACGCGGAAGGGTCCTACGAGCAGTACTTC. Translation: CSVDAEGSYEQYF.

The chain is built from TRBV21-1 and TRBJ1-2; the D call in the table, TRBD1, was not verified against the DNA. TRBV21-1 is a known pseudogene. The CDR3 is 19 residues long. The CDR3 region has the DNA TGTGCCAGCAGCAAAGATCCCCCGGGACACAATTTCCTTAACTATGGCTACACCTTC. Translation: CASSKDPPGHNFLNYGYTF.

The chain uses TRBV10-3 and TRBJ2-7; D is possibly TRBD2 (6 bases). CDR1 ENHRY and CDR2 SYGVKD come from the germline V gene. The CDR3 has 15 amino acids. The V end was cut by 0 bases, the J end by 4 bases, with 13 bases between. CDR3 amino acids: CAISESELAEYEQYF. The CDR3 nucleotides are TGTGCCATCAGTGAGTCTGAACTAGCTGAATACGAGCAGTACTTC.

The V gene is TRBV12-3 or TRBV12-4, the J gene TRBJ2-5; the match to TRBD2 covers 9 bases. With 4 bases clipped from V and 1 base from J, the junction kept 7 bases outside the gene matches. The CDR3 covers 16 residues. CDR3: CASSSSSGETQETQYF. The CDR3 DNA reads as TGTGCCAGCAGTTCATCTAGCGGGGAAACCCAAGAGACCCAGTACTTC.

The chain joins TRBV21-1 to TRBJ1-1; TRBD1, as called in the table, went unchecked against the DNA. TRBV21-1 is given as a pseudogene. The CDR3 is made up of 16 amino acids. In DNA, the CDR3 is TGTGCCAGCAGCAAACTTTGGACGGGGCTGGCCACTGAAGCTTTCTTT. This translates into CASSKLWTGLATEAFF.

The J gene is TRBJ2-1, the V gene TRBV5-1; 8 bases align to TRBD1. V dropped 5 bases and J dropped 5; count of bases not matched to a gene: 9. The CDR3 consists of 15 residues. Germline V gives CDR1 SGHRS, CDR2 YFSETQ. The CDR3 reads CASSSTGGLDNEQFF. DNA of the CDR3: TGCGCCAGCAGTTCTACAGGGGGATTAGACAATGAGCAGTTCTTC.

This rearrangement joins TRBV27 to TRBJ1-1; no definite D call. The CDR3 extends over 13 amino acids. The V and J ends lost 0 bases and 1 base respectively, with 3 bases between them. Germline V gene sequence: CDR1 MNHEY, CDR2 SMNVEV (reference sequence). For the CDR3, the DNA is TGTGCCAGCAGTTTATCGAAGAACACTGAAGCTTTCTTT. This codes for CASSLSKNTEAFF.

This clonotype was observed once. This sequence joins TRBV9 and TRBJ2-1; D gene ambiguous. The V end lost 0 bases, the J end lost 12 bases, and 10 bases lay between the germline ends. This CDR3 has 12 residues. The V gene's germline CDR1 is SGDLS and CDR2 YYNGEE. CDR3 nucleotides: TGTGCCAGCAGCGTAGGCGTTGAAGGGCAGTTCTTC. Its translation: CASSVGVEGQFF.

The rearrangement uses TRBV12-3 or TRBV12-4 and TRBJ2-4; 7 bases agree with TRBD1. The length of the CDR3 is 14 residues. The V segment lost 6 bases and the J segment 3 bases; nucleotides outside the gene matches: 5. CDR3 DNA sequence: TGTGCCAGCAGCGCTGGACAGGTCAAAAACATTCAGTACTTC. Translated: CASSAGQVKNIQYF.

Note on this clonotype: A much larger clonotype is one base distant, so this may be a read error. V and J are TRBV24-1 and TRBJ2-3, with 7 bases that match TRBD1. CDR1 is KGHDR, CDR2 SFDVKD, per germline. The length of the CDR3 is 16 residues. The CDR3 protein is CATSGPRQGATDTRYF. DNA for the CDR3: TGTGCCACCAGTGGTCCTAGACAGGGTGCGACGGATACGCGGTATTTT.

This clonotype was counted only a few times. The chain combines TRBV29-1 with TRBJ2-3; D is perhaps TRBD2 (5 bases). The germline V gene has CDR1 SQVTM and CDR2 ANQGSEA. This CDR3 comprises 12 residues. The germline V and J ends were trimmed by 7 bases and 1 base, with 9 bases remaining between them. DNA for the CDR3: TGCAGCGCCCTTAGCGGCACAGATACGCAGTATTTT. Translation: CSALSGTDTQYF.